The T cell receptor beta chain under discussion was sequenced for a study of OX40 agonist ivuxolimab in advanced cancers. Turning to the study itself: Enrollees could have had prior anti-PD-1, anti-PD-L1 or anti-CTLA-4 therapy, which 40% to 45% had received.

The germline gives CDR1 LGHNA, CDR2 YSLEER. Between the trimmed V and J ends, which lost 3 bases and 5 bases, there was a span of 17 bases. This CDR3 is built from 15 residues. Assay: immunoSEQ multiplex PCR; the TCRdb copy retains only in-frame clones and omits some. This sample yields tens of thousands of clones, of which 82% are seen a single time; roughly 20% belongs to the top ten. Study observations and caveats: Clonal expansion by week 6 occurred in CD4+ and CD8+ blood T cells (at 0.1 to 3.0 mg/kg).

This clone showed up just once. What it binds is unknown. This specimen was CD4+ or CD8+ T cells sorted from blood, taken in a trial of the OX40 agonist ivuxolimab. The sequence derives from an adult with an advanced solid tumor such as melanoma, head and neck, liver or kidney cancer. The V call is TRBV4-3, the J call TRBJ2-7, with D possibly matching TRBD2 (5 bases). CDR3 loop: CASSQVGLGVDEQYF. CDR3 nucleotides: TGCGCCAGCAGCCAGGTAGGACTCGGCGTTGACGAGCAGTACTTC.